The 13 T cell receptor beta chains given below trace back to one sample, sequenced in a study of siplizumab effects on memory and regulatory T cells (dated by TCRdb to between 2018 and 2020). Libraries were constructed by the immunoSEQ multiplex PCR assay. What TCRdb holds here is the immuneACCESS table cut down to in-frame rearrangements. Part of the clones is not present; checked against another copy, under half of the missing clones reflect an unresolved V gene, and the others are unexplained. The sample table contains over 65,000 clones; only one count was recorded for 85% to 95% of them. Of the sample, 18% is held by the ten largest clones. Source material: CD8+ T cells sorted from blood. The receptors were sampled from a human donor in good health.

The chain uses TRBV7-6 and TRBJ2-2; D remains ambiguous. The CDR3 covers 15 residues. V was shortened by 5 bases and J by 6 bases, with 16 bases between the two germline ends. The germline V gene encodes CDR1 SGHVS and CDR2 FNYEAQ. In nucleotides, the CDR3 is TGTGCCAGCAGCGCGGCCGTGGGCAACGCCGGGGAGCTGTTTTTT. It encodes CASSAAVGNAGELFF.

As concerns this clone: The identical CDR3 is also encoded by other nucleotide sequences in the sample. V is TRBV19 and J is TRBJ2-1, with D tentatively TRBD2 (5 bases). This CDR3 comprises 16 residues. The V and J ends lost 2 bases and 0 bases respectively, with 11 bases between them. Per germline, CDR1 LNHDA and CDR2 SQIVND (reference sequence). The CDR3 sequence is CASSISSGSSYNEQFF. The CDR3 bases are TGTGCCAGTAGTATAAGTAGTGGGAGCTCCTACAATGAGCAGTTCTTC.

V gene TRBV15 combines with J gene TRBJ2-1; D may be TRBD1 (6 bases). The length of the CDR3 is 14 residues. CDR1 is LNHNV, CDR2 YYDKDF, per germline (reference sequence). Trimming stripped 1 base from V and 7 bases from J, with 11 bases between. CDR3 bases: TGTGCCACCAGCAGAGGGGGACAAGAGAATGAGCAGTTCTTC. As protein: CATSRGGQENEQFF.

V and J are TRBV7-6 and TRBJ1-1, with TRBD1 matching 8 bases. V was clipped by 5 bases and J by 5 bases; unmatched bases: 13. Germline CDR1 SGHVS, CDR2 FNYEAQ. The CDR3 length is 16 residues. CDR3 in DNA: TGTGCCAGCAGCCCAATCCCGACAGGGGTAAATACTGAAGCTTTCTTT. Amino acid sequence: CASSPIPTGVNTEAFF. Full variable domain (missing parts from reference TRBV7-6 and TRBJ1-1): GAGVSQSPRYKVTKRGQDVALRCDPISGHVSLYWYRQALGQGPEFLTYFNYEAQQDKSGLPNDRFSAERPEGSISTLTIQRTEQRDSAMYRCASSPIPTGVNTEAFFGQGTRLTVV.

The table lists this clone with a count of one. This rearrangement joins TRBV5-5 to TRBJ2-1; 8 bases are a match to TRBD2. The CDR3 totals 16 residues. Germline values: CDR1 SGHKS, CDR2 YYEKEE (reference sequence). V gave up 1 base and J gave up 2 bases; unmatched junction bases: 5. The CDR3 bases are TGTGCCAGCAGCTTGAGACTAGCGATACCCTACAATGAGCAGTTCTTC. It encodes CASSLRLAIPYNEQFF. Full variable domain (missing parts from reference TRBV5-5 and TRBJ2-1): DAGVTQSPTHLIKTRGQQVTLRCSPISGHKSVSWYQQVLGQGPQFIFQYYEKEERGRGNFPDRFSARQFPNYSSELNVNALLLGDSALYLCASSLRLAIPYNEQFFGPGTRLTVL.

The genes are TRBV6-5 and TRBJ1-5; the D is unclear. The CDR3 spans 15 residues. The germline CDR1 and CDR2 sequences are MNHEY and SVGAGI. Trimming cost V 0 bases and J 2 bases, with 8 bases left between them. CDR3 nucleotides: TGTGCCAGCAGTTACTCGATTGCAGGCAATCAGCCCCAGCATTTT. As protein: CASSYSIAGNQPQHF.

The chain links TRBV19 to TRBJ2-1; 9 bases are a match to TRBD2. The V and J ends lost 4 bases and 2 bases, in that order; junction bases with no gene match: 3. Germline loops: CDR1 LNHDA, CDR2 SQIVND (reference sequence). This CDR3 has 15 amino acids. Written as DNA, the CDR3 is TGTGCCAGTAGTACCGCGGGAGGGCCCTACAATGAGCAGTTCTTC. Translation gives CASSTAGGPYNEQFF.

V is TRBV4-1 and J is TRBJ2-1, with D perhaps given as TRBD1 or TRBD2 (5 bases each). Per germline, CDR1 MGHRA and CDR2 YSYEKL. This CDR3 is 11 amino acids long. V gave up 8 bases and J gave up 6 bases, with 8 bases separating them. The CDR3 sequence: CASHGGNEQFF. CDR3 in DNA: TGCGCCAGCCATGGGGGCAATGAGCAGTTCTTC.

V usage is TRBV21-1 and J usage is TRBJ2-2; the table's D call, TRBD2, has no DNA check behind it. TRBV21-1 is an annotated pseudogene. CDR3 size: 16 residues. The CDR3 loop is CASSPTSATNTGELFF. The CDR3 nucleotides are TGTGCCAGCAGCCCTACTAGCGCCACGAACACCGGGGAGCTGTTTTTT.

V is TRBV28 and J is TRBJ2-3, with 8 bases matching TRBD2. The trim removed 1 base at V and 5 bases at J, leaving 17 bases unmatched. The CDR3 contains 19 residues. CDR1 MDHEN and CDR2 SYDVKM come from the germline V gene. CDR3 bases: TGTGCCAGCAGTTTATTTTATAATAGCGGGACGGGCAGGATAGATACGCAGTATTTT. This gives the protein CASSLFYNSGTGRIDTQYF.

CDR3 in amino acids: CASSLYGLYEQYF. The CDR3 DNA sequence: TGTGCCAGCAGCTTGTACGGCCTCTACGAGCAGTACTTC. The V gene is TRBV5-6, the J gene TRBJ2-7; D remains ambiguous. V lost 1 base and J lost 3, with 8 bases in between. Germline CDR1 reads SGHDT; CDR2 reads YYEEEE. The CDR3 contains 13 residues.

CDR3 amino acids: CATGETGWQETQYF. The CDR3 bases are TGTGCCACCGGGGAGACAGGGTGGCAGGAGACCCAGTACTTC. The chain is built from TRBV15 and TRBJ2-5, with 7 bases that match TRBD1. This CDR3 spans 14 amino acids. The germline CDR1 and CDR2 sequences are LNHNV and YYDKDF (reference sequence). Trimming removed 8 bases from V and 5 bases from J; junction bases left unmatched: 11.

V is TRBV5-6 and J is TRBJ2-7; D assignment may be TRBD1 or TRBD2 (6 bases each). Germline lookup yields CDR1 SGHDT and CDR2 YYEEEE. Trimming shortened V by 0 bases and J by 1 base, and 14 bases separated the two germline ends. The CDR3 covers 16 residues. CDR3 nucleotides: TGTGCCAGCAGCTTGGGAGGGGGACTCCATTCCTACGAGCAGTACTTC. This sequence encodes CASSLGGGLHSYEQYF.